This entry features one T cell receptor (beta chain) sequence. These data originate in a study of T cell changes during pregnancy in multiple sclerosis. V lost 5 bases, J lost 5 bases, and 6 bases lay in between. The germline CDR1 and CDR2 sequences are MNHNS and SASEGT. The CDR3 contains 12 residues. The assay was immunoSEQ multiplex PCR, and TCRdb's table has in-frame clones only and misses some. The sample comprises 95,000 to 150,000 clones, roughly 92% of which are singletons, and approximately 6.3% rests with the top ten. This receptor was taken from a female donor with multiple sclerosis, enrolled in a pregnancy study. This specimen was peripheral blood, taken before pregnancy. The chain couples TRBV6-1 to TRBJ2-2; D is unclear. CDR3 DNA sequence: TGTGCCAGCAGTACCTATACCGGGGAGCTGTTTTTT. Translating gives CASSTYTGELFF.